This TCR beta chain was recorded in a study of T cell repertoires in cytomegalovirus infection. Study background: Indications came from public TCR beta signatures; they pointed to CMV infection and to a matching HLA type. Study-wide results and limits: Totalled public TCR beta family frequency picked out people who carried CMV plus the relevant HLA. Dominant in the ex vivo response were TCR beta clonotypes restricted by HLA-C and specific for CMV.

This clonotype turned up a few times. Its antigen remains unknown. V shed 3 bases, J shed 4 bases, and the junction held 8 bases outside the gene matches. The CDR3 runs to 15 residues. Germline V lookup: CDR1 MDHEN, CDR2 SYDVKM. One entry per CDR3 protein results from TCRdb running MiXCR on the reads. This sample has approximately 150,000 distinct CDR3 sequences, with less than 25% found just once. This receptor was obtained from a human donor in good health (CMV status not recorded). Some clones in this sample may be carry-over from other donors' samples. This rearrangement joins TRBV28 to TRBJ2-5; 7 nucleotides match TRBD2. The sample consisted of CD8+ T cells from cultured PBMCs, taken from culture after CMV antigen stimulation. Written as DNA, the CDR3 is TGTGCCAGCAGTTTGCTGGCTAGCGGTGGAGAGACCCAGTACTTC. Translating it yields CASSLLASGGETQYF.